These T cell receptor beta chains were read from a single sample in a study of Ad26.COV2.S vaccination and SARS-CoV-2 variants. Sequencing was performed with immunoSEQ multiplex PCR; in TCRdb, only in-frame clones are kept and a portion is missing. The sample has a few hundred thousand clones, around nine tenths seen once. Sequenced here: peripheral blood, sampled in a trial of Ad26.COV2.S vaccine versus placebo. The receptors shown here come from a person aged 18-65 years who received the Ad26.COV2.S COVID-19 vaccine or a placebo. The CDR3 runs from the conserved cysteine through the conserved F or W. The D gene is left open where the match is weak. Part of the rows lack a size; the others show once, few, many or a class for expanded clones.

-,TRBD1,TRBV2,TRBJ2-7,CASGLPGQGMDDKSYEQYF,TGTGCCAGCGGACTTCCGGGACAGGGAATGGACGACAAAAGTTACGAGCAGTACTTC
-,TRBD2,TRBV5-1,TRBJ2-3,CASSLWTSGGTDTQYF,TGCGCCAGCAGCTTGTGGACTAGCGGGGGCACAGATACGCAGTATTTT
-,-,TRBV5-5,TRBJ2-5,CASSLAVETQYF,TGTGCCAGCAGCTTGGCGGTGGAGACCCAGTACTTC
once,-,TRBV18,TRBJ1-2,CASSPLGGDGYTF,TGTGCCAGCTCACCACTCGGGGGAGACGGCTACACCTTC
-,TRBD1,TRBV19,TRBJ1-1,CASARDRGLNTEAFF,TGTGCCAGCGCCCGGGACAGGGGGTTGAACACTGAAGCTTTCTTT
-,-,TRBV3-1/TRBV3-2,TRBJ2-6,CASSQEFGAGANVLTF,TGTGCCAGCAGCCAAGAATTCGGGGCCGGGGCCAACGTCCTGACTTTC
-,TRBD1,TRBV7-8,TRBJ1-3,CASSAQGAGNTIYF,TGTGCCAGCAGCGCACAGGGGGCAGGAAACACCATATATTTT
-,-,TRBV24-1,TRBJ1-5,CATSDGGLSNQPQHF,TGTGCCACCAGTGACGGAGGACTTAGCAATCAGCCCCAGCATTTT
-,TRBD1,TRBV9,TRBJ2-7,CASSVTQGDYEQYF,TGTGCCAGCAGCGTAACCCAGGGGGACTACGAGCAGTACTTC
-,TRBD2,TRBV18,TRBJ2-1,CASSPRGRESTGEQFF,TGTGCCAGCTCACCCCGGGGGAGGGAATCAACGGGTGAGCAGTTCTTC
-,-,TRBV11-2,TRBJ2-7,CASSLARVEQYF,TGTGCCAGCAGCTTAGCCAGGGTCGAGCAGTACTTC
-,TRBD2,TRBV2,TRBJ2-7,CASSEFLREGEQYF,TGTGCCAGCAGTGAGTTCCTCAGGGAGGGCGAGCAGTACTTC
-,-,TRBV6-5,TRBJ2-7,CASSYEGGGSEQYF,TGTGCCAGCAGTTATGAAGGTGGAGGTAGCGAGCAGTACTTC
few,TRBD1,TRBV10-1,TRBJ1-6,CASSFGTGGSPLHF,TGCGCCAGCAGCTTCGGGACAGGTGGATCACCCCTCCACTTT
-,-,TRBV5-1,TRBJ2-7,CASSAGTYEQYF,TGCGCCAGCAGCGCCGGGACCTACGAGCAGTACTTC
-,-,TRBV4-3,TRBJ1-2,CASSQDRRRNYGYTF,TGCGCCAGCAGCCAAGATCGCAGGCGGAACTATGGCTACACCTTC
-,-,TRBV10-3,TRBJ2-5,CAISDFDPRGTQYF,TGTGCCATCAGTGACTTCGACCCCCGGGGTACCCAGTACTTC
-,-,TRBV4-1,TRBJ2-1,CASSLMTSSYNEQFF,TGCGCCAGCAGCCTAATGACTAGTTCCTACAATGAGCAGTTCTTC
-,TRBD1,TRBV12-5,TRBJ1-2,CASGFTGGRYGYTF,TGTGCTAGTGGTTTTACAGGGGGACGGTATGGCTACACCTTC
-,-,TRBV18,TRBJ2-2,CASSLNTGELFF,TGTGCCAGCTCGCTGAACACCGGGGAGCTGTTTTTT
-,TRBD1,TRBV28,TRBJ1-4,CASSYFDRAPNEKLFF,TGTGCCAGCAGTTATTTCGACAGGGCTCCTAATGAAAAACTGTTTTTT
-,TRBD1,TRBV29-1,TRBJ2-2,CSVYEGQGNTGELFF,TGCAGCGTTTACGAGGGACAGGGGAACACCGGGGAGCTGTTTTTT